Each of the 29 T cell receptor beta chains below was sequenced from the same sample in a study of T cell clonotyping in hematopoietic cell transplantation (TCRdb year 2021). The sample's time point label is to be understood as: recipient sample about 28 days before transplant, after cytoreduction. Library construction relied on the immunoSEQ multiplex PCR assay. The clones in this table, taken by TCRdb from immuneACCESS, are in-frame only. Not every clone is retained; where verified, under half of the shortfall comes from an unresolved V gene, and the cause of the rest is unknown. Here the sample has some 26,000 clones; 82% occur a single time. In total, the top ten clones hold around 1.8% of the sample. Sequences were derived from peripheral blood mononuclear cells, sampled before stem cell transplant. The receptors originated from a man between 40 and 49 years old with acute myeloid leukemia. Some clones in this sample may be carry-over from other donors' samples.

The CDR3 coding sequence is TGTGCCAGCTCACCAGAATACTATAGCAATCAGCCCCAGCATTTT. Amino acids: CASSPEYYSNQPQHF. V is TRBV18 and J is TRBJ1-5; the D is unclear. V was pared by 2 bases and J by 0 bases, with 8 bases between. The CDR3 is made up of 15 amino acids. The germline CDR1 and CDR2 sequences are KGHSH and LQKENI. The complete variable domain, with remaining parts taken from reference TRBV18 and TRBJ1-5, reads NAGVMQNPRHLVRRRGQEARLRCSPMKGHSHVYWYRQLPEEGLKFMVYLQKENIIDESGMPKERFSAEFPKEGPSILRIQQVVRGDSAAYFCASSPEYYSNQPQHFGDGTRLSIL.

The rearrangement links TRBV29-1 to TRBJ2-1; D not certain. The ends were cut back, 4 bases at V and 7 bases at J, with 5 bases in the middle. Germline V gene sequence: CDR1 SQVTM, CDR2 ANQGSEA. This CDR3 comprises 10 residues. The CDR3 bases are TGCAGCGTTGTTTATAATGAGCAGTTCTTC. It encodes CSVVYNEQFF.

This rearrangement joins TRBV23-1 to TRBJ1-5; the match to TRBD1 covers 9 bases. TRBV23-1 is given ORF status, its function remaining uncertain. V shed 0 bases and J 0 bases; nucleotides not matched to a gene: 9. The CDR3 has 19 amino acids. The CDR3 is CASSQSRTGGRYSNQPQHF. The DNA for the CDR3 is TGCGCCAGCAGTCAATCACGCACAGGGGGCCGATATAGCAATCAGCCCCAGCATTTT.

This clone was recorded only once. The V and J genes are TRBV11-3 and TRBJ2-7, with 8 bases identical to TRBD2. The J segment lost 6 bases and the V segment lost 0 bases, leaving 7 bases of the junction unmatched. This CDR3 has 15 amino acids. Germline V gene lookup returns CDR1 SGHNT and CDR2 YENEEA. CDR3 sequence (DNA): TGTGCCAGCAGCTTAGATCCTAGCGGGCTGTTCGAGCAGTACTTC. Protein product: CASSLDPSGLFEQYF.

The rearrangement links TRBV6-1 to TRBJ1-1; 7 bases align to TRBD1. Germline V CDR1 and CDR2: MNHNS, SASEGT. V lost 8 bases to trimming and J lost 0 bases; unmatched junction nucleotides: 6. The CDR3 is 14 residues long. The CDR3 here is CASSEGQLNTEAFF. The CDR3 coding sequence is TGTGCCAGCTCCGAGGGACAGCTGAACACTGAAGCTTTCTTT.

This clone was found once. The chain combines TRBV30 with TRBJ2-3; a possible D gene is TRBD1 (6 bases). Trimming removed 2 bases at V and 4 bases at J, with 10 bases between. The CDR3 spans 13 residues. Per germline, CDR1 GTSNPN and CDR2 SVGIG (reference sequence). In DNA, the CDR3 is TGTGCCTGGAGTAATCAGGGGTCAGATACGCAGTATTTT. Translated: CAWSNQGSDTQYF. Complete variable domain (other parts from reference TRBV30 and TRBJ2-3): SQTIHQWPATLVQPVGSPLSLECTVEGTSNPNLYWYRQAAGRGLQLLFYSVGIGQISSEVPQNLSASRPQDRQFILSSKKLLLSDSGFYLCAWSNQGSDTQYFGPGTRLTVL.

The chain links TRBV7-8 to TRBJ2-7; 7 positions agree with TRBD2. The CDR3 loop spans 14 amino acids. Unmatched junction bases numbered 4, after V lost 0 bases and J lost 5 bases. Germline CDR1 SGHVS, CDR2 FQNEAQ. CDR3 nucleotides: TGTGCCAGCAGCTTAGCGGGAGGGTCGGACGAGCAGTACTTC. As protein: CASSLAGGSDEQYF.

The chain carries TRBV4-3 and TRBJ2-3; 12 bases align to TRBD2. CDR3 length: 18 amino acids. Germline assignment: CDR1 LGHNA and CDR2 YSLEER. The V and J ends lost 0 bases and 2 bases, in that order; junction bases with no gene match: 6. CDR3 sequence reads: CASSQDPTSGGNTDTQYF. CDR3 coding DNA: TGCGCCAGCAGCCAAGATCCCACTAGCGGGGGGAACACAGATACGCAGTATTTT.

The rearrangement uses TRBV29-1 and TRBJ2-1; unclear D gene. The CDR3 is made up of 12 amino acids. V was pared by 6 bases and J by 5 bases, with 11 bases between. The germline V gene encodes CDR1 SQVTM and CDR2 ANQGSEA. The CDR3 protein is CSVLPSHNEQFF. The DNA for the CDR3 is TGCAGCGTCCTCCCGTCCCACAATGAGCAGTTCTTC.

This chain joins TRBV5-1 and TRBJ2-1; 7 positions match TRBD2. V was clipped by 4 bases and J by 5 bases; unmatched bases: 15. This CDR3 is 17 amino acids long. The germline V gene encodes CDR1 SGHRS and CDR2 YFSETQ. CDR3 DNA: TGCGCCAGCAGCGGAGGCCGCTCTAGCGGAGGGAACAATGAGCAGTTCTTC. It yields the protein CASSGGRSSGGNNEQFF.

The chain carries TRBV28 and TRBJ2-3; TRBD1 aligns across 7 bases. CDR1 MDHEN and CDR2 SYDVKM come from the germline V gene. The V gene end was trimmed by 6 bases and the J gene end by 3 bases; junction bases not matched to a gene: 3. The CDR3 is 13 residues long. The CDR3, as DNA: TGTGCCAGCAGAAGGGGGCCGACAGATACGCAGTATTTT. Amino acid sequence: CASRRGPTDTQYF.

The chain recombines TRBV5-1 with TRBJ2-3; no firm D call. V dropped 2 bases and J dropped 5 bases, with 15 bases sitting between them. The CDR3 is made up of 15 amino acids. Germline CDR1 SGHRS, CDR2 YFSETQ. The chain's CDR3 is CASSFLTDSKDTQYF. The CDR3 nucleotides are TGCGCCAGCAGCTTTCTAACAGACTCCAAAGATACGCAGTATTTT.

V gene TRBV11-3 combines with J gene TRBJ2-7; D is possibly TRBD2 (6 bases). This CDR3 comprises 14 residues. Deletions cut 3 bases from V and 3 bases from J, with 12 bases between. Per the germline V gene, CDR1 is SGHNT and CDR2 is YENEEA. In DNA form, the CDR3 reads TGTGCCAGCAGCTTTGTTGGGACTGGCTACGAGCAGTACTTC. This gives the protein CASSFVGTGYEQYF.

This chain joins TRBV27 and TRBJ2-1; TRBD1 agrees at 10 bases. With V trimmed by 6 bases and J by 3 bases, 5 bases remained unmatched. The CDR3 sequence is 15 residues long. Germline CDR1 is MNHEY and CDR2 is SMNVEV (reference sequence). CDR3 DNA sequence: TGTGCCAGCAGGAGACAGGGGGCAATCTACAATGAGCAGTTCTTC. Protein product: CASRRQGAIYNEQFF.

This clone has a handful of counts. The chain uses TRBV6-6 and TRBJ2-7; 9 bases line up with TRBD2. With V trimmed by 0 bases and J by 2 bases, 2 bases remained unmatched. The length of the CDR3 is 15 residues. Germline V gene sequence: CDR1 MNHNY, CDR2 SVGAGI (reference sequence). The CDR3 sequence is CASSYSTSGPYEQYF. DNA of the CDR3: TGTGCCAGCAGTTACTCTACTAGCGGGCCCTACGAGCAGTACTTC.

This chain joins TRBV4-1 and TRBJ1-3; the D gene is possibly TRBD1 (6 bases). The CDR3 contains 16 residues. Germline CDR1 and CDR2: MGHRA and YSYEKL. Trimming stripped 4 bases from V and 0 bases from J, with 13 bases between. CDR3 in DNA: TGCGCCAGCAGCCTGGAATCACAGGGCTCTGGAAACACCATATATTTT. Translated, it gives CASSLESQGSGNTIYF.

This clone was observed a handful of times. This chain connects TRBV6-6 to TRBJ2-7, with unresolved D. The CDR3 loop spans 15 amino acids. Trimming shortened V by 3 bases and J by 2 bases, and 14 bases separated the two germline ends. The germline CDR1 and CDR2 sequences are MNHNY and SVGAGI (reference sequence). The CDR3 region is CASSYLYAGPYEQYF. CDR3 coding DNA: TGTGCCAGCAGTTATCTGTATGCAGGCCCCTACGAGCAGTACTTC.

V is TRBV27 and J is TRBJ2-2; no reliable D call. Germline loops: CDR1 MNHEY, CDR2 SMNVEV (reference sequence). V dropped 8 bases and J dropped 0 bases, with 16 bases sitting between them. The CDR3 is made up of 16 amino acids. The CDR3 loop is CASAVIGTANTGELFF. The CDR3 DNA sequence: TGTGCCAGCGCTGTCATCGGTACCGCGAACACCGGGGAGCTGTTTTTT.

J is TRBJ1-1 and V is TRBV7-8, with TRBD1 as a possible D gene (5 bases). Germline V lookup: CDR1 SGHVS, CDR2 FQNEAQ. This CDR3 region has 14 residues. Deletions cut 3 bases from V and 2 bases from J, with 10 bases between. The CDR3 DNA reads as TGTGCCAGCAGCTTCCAGGGCGGCAACACTGAAGCTTTCTTT. It codes for CASSFQGGNTEAFF.

The chain recombines TRBV30 with TRBJ2-7; the match to TRBD1 covers 10 bases. The CDR3 has 16 residues. V was pared by 3 bases and J by 4 bases, with 12 bases of the junction left unmatched. Germline V gene lookup returns CDR1 GTSNPN and CDR2 SVGIG (reference sequence). CDR3 bases: TGTGCCTGGAGAGCGGGTCCGGACAGGGGGAAATACGAGCAGTACTTC. The encoded protein is CAWRAGPDRGKYEQYF.

The rearrangement uses TRBV7-9 and TRBJ2-1; D is possibly TRBD1 (6 bases). Germline CDR1 reads SEHNR; CDR2 reads FQNEAQ (reference sequence). The CDR3 is 13 amino acids. V lost 5 bases and J lost 10, with 15 bases in between. CDR3 in amino acids: CASSVSTRGEQFF. The CDR3 nucleotides read TGTGCCAGCAGCGTGTCTACCAGGGGCGAGCAGTTCTTC.

This clone was observed a single time. This chain uses TRBV9 with TRBJ2-7; possible D gene TRBD2, 5 bases. The V gene's germline CDR1 is SGDLS and CDR2 YYNGEE. This CDR3 spans 13 amino acids. V was pared by 4 bases and J by 0 bases, with 8 bases between. The CDR3 DNA sequence: TGTGCCAGCAGCCCAGCGGCCTCCTACGAGCAGTACTTC. Protein: CASSPAASYEQYF. The complete variable domain, with remaining parts taken from reference TRBV9 and TRBJ2-7, reads DSGVTQTPKHLITATGQRVTLRCSPRSGDLSVYWYQQSLDQGLQFLIQYYNGEERAKGNILERFSAQQFPDLHSELNLSSLELGDSALYFCASSPAASYEQYFGPGTRLTVT.

The CDR3 region has the DNA TGTGCCAGCAGTGACGGGAGTGGTAAGACCCAGTACTTC. Its translation: CASSDGSGKTQYF. The chain links TRBV2 to TRBJ2-5; possible D gene TRBD2, 6 bases. CDR1 is SNHLY and CDR2 is FYNNEI in the germline V gene. Trimming removed 3 bases at V and 6 bases at J, with 11 bases between. This CDR3 comprises 13 residues. Looking up the rest from reference TRBV2 and TRBJ2-5 gives the full variable domain: EPEVTQTPSHQVTQMGQEVILRCVPISNHLYFYWYRQILGQKVEFLVSFYNNEISEKSEIFDDQFSVERPDGSNFTLKIRSTKLEDSAMYFCASSDGSGKTQYFGPGTRLLVL.

The chain has TRBV30 and TRBJ1-1; D not certain. This CDR3 is built from 14 residues. CDR1 is GTSNPN and CDR2 is SVGIG in the germline V gene (reference sequence). V was pared by 6 bases and J by 4 bases, with 18 bases between. The CDR3 DNA follows: TGTGCCTGCCAGAGGGAGGGCTTCGTCACTGAAGCTTTCTTT. Its translation: CACQREGFVTEAFF.

The V call is TRBV28, the J call TRBJ1-2; D remains ambiguous. The CDR3 contains 13 residues. Per germline, CDR1 MDHEN and CDR2 SYDVKM. Trimming took off 6 bases at V and 2 bases at J, with 10 bases between the two ends. CDR3 bases: TGTGCCAGCAGCCCTGGCATAAACTATGGCTACACCTTC. Its protein product is CASSPGINYGYTF.

V and J are TRBV7-6 and TRBJ2-3, with D unresolved. This CDR3 region has 14 residues. V was shortened by 0 bases and J by 0 bases, with 4 bases between the two germline ends. Germline V gene lookup returns CDR1 SGHVS and CDR2 FNYEAQ. The CDR3 is CASSLAFSTDTQYF. The CDR3 DNA follows: TGTGCCAGCAGCTTAGCGTTTAGCACAGATACGCAGTATTTT.

This chain uses TRBV30 with TRBJ2-3, with a possible D match to TRBD1 (6 bases). CDR3 length equals 15 residues. V was pared by 3 bases and J by 8 bases, with 21 bases between. Germline V gene sequence: CDR1 GTSNPN, CDR2 SVGIG (reference sequence). The CDR3 protein is CAWSGALLTGFTQYF. The DNA for the CDR3 is TGTGCCTGGAGCGGGGCTCTACTTACAGGGTTTACGCAGTATTTT.

CDR3 nucleotides: TGTGCCAGCAGCGCCTACTACCGGACGTACGAGCAGTACTTC. Protein product: CASSAYYRTYEQYF. V usage is TRBV27 and J usage is TRBJ2-7; unclear D gene. The V gene's germline CDR1 is MNHEY and CDR2 SMNVEV (reference sequence). V lost 6 bases, J lost 4 bases, and 16 bases lay in between. The CDR3 loop spans 14 amino acids.

In this sample, this clone turned up once. The rearrangement joins TRBV19 to TRBJ1-3, with TRBD1 as a possible D gene (5 bases). The CDR3 spans 15 residues. From germline, CDR1 is LNHDA and CDR2 SQIVND (reference sequence). V was shortened by 3 bases and J by 0 bases, with 9 bases between the two germline ends. Written as DNA, the CDR3 is TGTGCCAGTAGTATGGGACCTTACTCTGGAAACACCATATATTTT. Translated, it gives CASSMGPYSGNTIYF.